This entry lists 18 T cell receptor beta chains sequenced from one sample in a study of blood T cell repertoires in COVID-19. The repertoire was sequenced with immunoSEQ multiplex PCR; TCRdb's copy has only in-frame clones and lacks some. The table records 80,000 to 100,000 clones, roughly 76% of them present only once. Sequencing was carried out using peripheral blood. These receptors were taken from an elderly woman with active or convalescent COVID-19.

This clone was counted a few times. This sequence joins TRBV11-2 and TRBJ1-4, with D uncertain. Trimming removed 5 bases from V and 5 bases from J, with 9 bases in between. The CDR3 has 13 residues. Germline-derived CDR1 and CDR2 are SGHAT and FQNNGV. The CDR3 bases are TGTGCCAGCAGCCCGGGATTCAATGAAAAACTGTTTTTT. Its translation: CASSPGFNEKLFF.

The rearrangement uses TRBV2 and TRBJ1-5, with D perhaps TRBD1 (6 bases). Germline lookup yields CDR1 SNHLY and CDR2 FYNNEI. The CDR3 contains 15 residues. Trimming cost V 4 bases and J 2 bases, with 12 bases left between them. The CDR3 spells CASSGTVKGNQPQHF. The CDR3 coding sequence is TGTGCCAGCAGTGGGACAGTCAAAGGCAATCAGCCCCAGCATTTT.

The CDR3 is CASSEAEGNTIYF. CDR3 DNA sequence: TGTGCCAGCTCCGAGGCGGAAGGAAACACCATATATTTT. V gene TRBV18 combines with J gene TRBJ1-3, with D uncertain. The V gene's germline CDR1 is KGHSH and CDR2 LQKENI. The CDR3 totals 13 residues. V was shortened by 6 bases and J by 4 bases, with 10 bases between the two germline ends. Together with reference TRBV18 and TRBJ1-3, the CDR3 gives the full variable domain: NAGVMQNPRHLVRRRGQEARLRCSPMKGHSHVYWYRQLPEEGLKFMVYLQKENIIDESGMPKERFSAEFPKEGPSILRIQQVVRGDSAAYFCASSEAEGNTIYFGEGSWLTVV.

V usage is TRBV6-2 or TRBV6-3 and J usage is TRBJ2-7; D gene ambiguous. The V end was cut by 2 bases, the J end by 7 bases, with 12 bases between. This CDR3 has 13 residues. Germline CDR1 and CDR2: MNHEY and SVGEGT. The chain's CDR3 is CASSYPPLREQYF. Here the CDR3 DNA reads TGTGCCAGCAGTTACCCCCCTTTGAGGGAGCAGTACTTC.

The chain combines TRBV5-1 with TRBJ2-7, with TRBD1 matching 12 bases. The CDR3 sequence is 14 residues long. V trimming: 5 bases; J trimming: 7 bases; junction bases outside the gene matches: 7. Germline V CDR1 and CDR2: SGHRS, YFSETQ. The CDR3 spells CASRPGTGGSEQYF. CDR3 sequence (DNA): TGCGCCAGCAGACCCGGGACAGGGGGCTCTGAGCAGTACTTC.

J is TRBJ2-3 and V is TRBV4-3, with D possibly matching TRBD2 (6 bases). CDR3 length: 20 residues. In germline, CDR1 is LGHNA, CDR2 YSLEER. The germline V and J ends were trimmed by 0 bases and 9 bases, with 31 bases remaining between them. CDR3 amino acids: CASSQDGYGGASAHLVTQYF. For the CDR3, the DNA is TGCGCCAGCAGCCAAGATGGATACGGCGGGGCCAGTGCGCATTTGGTGACGCAGTATTTT.

This clone was recorded only once. The chain carries TRBV19 and TRBJ1-6; tentatively, D is TRBD1 (6 bases). This CDR3 comprises 14 residues. The V gene's germline CDR1 is LNHDA and CDR2 SQIVND (reference sequence). Trimming stripped 7 bases from V and 6 bases from J, with 13 bases between. The CDR3 nucleotides read TGTGCCAGTATGCAAGGGGGAATTAATTCACCCCTCCACTTT. Encoded protein: CASMQGGINSPLHF.

The chain uses TRBV5-1 and TRBJ2-5; 9 positions agree with TRBD2. V trimming: 3 bases; J trimming: 4 bases; junction bases outside the gene matches: 4. Germline V lookup: CDR1 SGHRS, CDR2 YFSETQ. There are 14 residues in the CDR3. The DNA for the CDR3 is TGCGCCAGCAGCTCCGGGACTAGCCGAGAGACCCAGTACTTC. It codes for CASSSGTSRETQYF.

The chain carries TRBV5-1 and TRBJ2-7; D is possibly TRBD2 (5 bases). The CDR3 has 15 residues. CDR1 and CDR2 from the germline V gene are SGHRS and YFSETQ. Trimming left V 0 bases short and J 4 bases short, with 14 bases between. The CDR3 loop is CASSLGGAETYEQYF. The CDR3 nucleotides are TGCGCCAGCAGCTTGGGTGGAGCGGAGACTTACGAGCAGTACTTC.

The V call is TRBV5-1, the J call TRBJ1-2; the D gene is possibly TRBD1 (5 bases). The CDR3 runs to 14 residues. V lost 0 bases, J lost 3 bases, and 9 bases lay in between. Germline V CDR1 and CDR2: SGHRS, YFSETQ. The chain's CDR3 is CASSLEQGDYGYTF. DNA for the CDR3: TGCGCCAGCAGCTTGGAGCAGGGTGACTATGGCTACACCTTC.

This rearrangement joins TRBV19 to TRBJ1-2, with 10 nucleotides matching TRBD1. The CDR3 covers 16 residues. The germline CDR1 and CDR2 sequences are LNHDA and SQIVND (reference sequence). Germline trimming cut 3 bases from V and 4 bases from J; bases unmatched to any gene: 8. As DNA, the CDR3 is TGTGCCAGTAGTATGGCGACAGGGGGCCGCGGCTATGGCTACACCTTC. This gives the protein CASSMATGGRGYGYTF.

In DNA, the CDR3 is TGTGCCAGCAGGAGGGAGGGGACAGGGGCCGGGGAGCTGTTTTTT. Translating gives CASRREGTGAGELFF. This chain connects TRBV2 to TRBJ2-2, with 10 bases fitting TRBD1. With 6 bases clipped from V and 6 bases from J, the junction kept 7 bases outside the gene matches. Germline V gives CDR1 SNHLY, CDR2 FYNNEI. The CDR3 has 15 amino acids. The variable domain in full, with the rest retrieved from reference TRBV2 and TRBJ2-2, is EPEVTQTPSHQVTQMGQEVILRCVPISNHLYFYWYRQILGQKVEFLVSFYNNEISEKSEIFDDQFSVERPDGSNFTLKIRSTKLEDSAMYFCASRREGTGAGELFFGEGSRLTVL.

There are a few counts of this clone. Other DNA sequences in this specimen translate into the identical CDR3. V usage is TRBV19 and J usage is TRBJ2-3; TRBD1 matches at 11 bases. The CDR3 extends over 15 amino acids. Trimming at V came to 4 bases and at J to 3 bases, leaving 3 bases not matched to a gene. Germline V gene lookup returns CDR1 LNHDA and CDR2 SQIVND (reference sequence). The CDR3 nucleotides read TGTGCCAGTAGTACGGGACAGGGGGGAACAGATACGCAGTATTTT. This gives the protein CASSTGQGGTDTQYF.

The rearrangement joins TRBV7-9 to TRBJ1-3, with D perhaps TRBD1 (6 bases). From germline, CDR1 is SEHNR and CDR2 FQNEAQ (reference sequence). Trimming left V 11 bases short and J 2 bases short, with 10 bases between. The CDR3 sequence is 12 residues long. The chain's CDR3 is CAYRDTGNTIYF. The CDR3 coding sequence is TGTGCCTACCGGGACACTGGAAACACCATATATTTT.

In its sample, this clone was seen once. The chain couples TRBV5-1 to TRBJ1-3; D possibly corresponds to TRBD1 (5 bases). The CDR3 consists of 17 residues. The germline CDR1 and CDR2 sequences are SGHRS and YFSETQ. V was clipped by 0 bases and J by 0 bases, with 13 bases between them. CDR3 residues: CASSLVLGATSGNTIYF. As DNA, the CDR3 is TGCGCCAGCAGCTTGGTTTTAGGGGCAACCTCTGGAAACACCATATATTTT.

In its sample, this clone was seen a few times. The chain combines TRBV19 with TRBJ1-5; no firm D call. The germline V gene has CDR1 LNHDA and CDR2 SQIVND (reference sequence). The V gene lost 5 bases and the J gene lost 2 bases, with 13 bases spanning the gap. This CDR3 comprises 15 residues. The CDR3 DNA is TGTGCCAGTAGTCCTACCCCCGGGGGCAATCAGCCCCAGCATTTT. Translated, it gives CASSPTPGGNQPQHF.

V and J are TRBV7-2 and TRBJ1-2; no firm D call. With 5 bases removed from V and 2 bases from J, the gap between germline ends came to 9 bases. Germline V gene lookup returns CDR1 SGHTA and CDR2 FQGNSA. The CDR3 covers 13 residues. CDR3 nucleotide sequence: TGTGCCAGCAGCCCACTTATCAACTATGGCTACACCTTC. Protein product: CASSPLINYGYTF.

The CDR3 protein is CASSPGRGDNEKLFF. CDR3 sequence (DNA): TGTGCCAGCAGCCCGGGCAGGGGTGACAATGAAAAACTGTTTTTT. This chain joins TRBV7-9 and TRBJ1-4, with D tentatively TRBD1 (6 bases). There are 15 residues in the CDR3. The V end lost 5 bases, the J end lost 5 bases, and 15 bases lay between the germline ends. The V gene's germline CDR1 is SEHNR and CDR2 FQNEAQ (reference sequence).